This TCR beta chain originates from a study of blood T cell repertoires in COVID-19. Study-wide context: Collection of acute and convalescent COVID-19 samples took place in the United States, Italy and Spain. T cells, B-cell-depleted T cells, or PBMCs provided the cDNA or gDNA that served as material.

Under the authors' procedure: Amplification of reference gene primers provided the estimated nucleated cell counts. Data came from immunoSEQ multiplex PCR; TCRdb stores just in-frame clones and leaves some out. The DNA gave D and trimming, while V, J and clone size come from that table. Of 40,000 to 50,000 clones listed, 70% to 90% are singletons. The source material was peripheral blood. The receptor comes from a human donor in a cohort sampled during active COVID-19.

CDR3 nucleotide sequence: TGTGCCAGCAGTTTATTAGGACAGGGGGGCGGCAATCAGCCCCAGCATTTT. Amino acid sequence: CASSLLGQGGGNQPQHF. The chain is built from TRBV28 and TRBJ1-5; 10 nucleotides line up with TRBD1. The CDR3 length is 17 residues. V lost 1 base to trimming and J lost 2 bases; unmatched junction nucleotides: 5. Germline lookup yields CDR1 MDHEN and CDR2 SYDVKM.